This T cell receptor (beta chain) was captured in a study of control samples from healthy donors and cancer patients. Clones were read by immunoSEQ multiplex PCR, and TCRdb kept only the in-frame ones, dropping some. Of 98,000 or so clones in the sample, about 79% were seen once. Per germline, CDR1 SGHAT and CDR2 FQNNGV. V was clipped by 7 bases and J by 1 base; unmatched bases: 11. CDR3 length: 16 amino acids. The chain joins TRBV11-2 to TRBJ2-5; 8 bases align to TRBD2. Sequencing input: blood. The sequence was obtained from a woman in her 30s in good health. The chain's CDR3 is CASIKGLAGRQETQYF. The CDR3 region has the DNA TGTGCCAGCATCAAGGGGCTAGCGGGCCGCCAAGAGACCCAGTACTTC.